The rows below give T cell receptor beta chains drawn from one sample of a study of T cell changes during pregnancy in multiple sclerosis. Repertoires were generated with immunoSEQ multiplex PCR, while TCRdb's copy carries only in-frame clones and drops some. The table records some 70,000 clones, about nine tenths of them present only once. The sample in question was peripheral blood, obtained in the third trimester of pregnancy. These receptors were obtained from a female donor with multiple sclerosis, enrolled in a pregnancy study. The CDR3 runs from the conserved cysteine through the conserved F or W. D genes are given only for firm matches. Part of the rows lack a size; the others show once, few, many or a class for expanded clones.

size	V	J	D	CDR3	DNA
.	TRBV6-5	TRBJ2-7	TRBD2	CASSYSIAGGRYEQYF	TGTGCCAGCAGTTACTCGATTGCGGGAGGGCGCTACGAGCAGTACTTC
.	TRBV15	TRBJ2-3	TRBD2	CATSRARGLAGGPDTQYF	TGTGCCACCAGCCGTGCAAGGGGGCTAGCGGGGGGGCCTGATACGCAGTATTTT
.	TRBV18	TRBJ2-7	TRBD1	CASSPSQGELPYEQYF	TGTGCCAGCTCACCATCCCAGGGGGAACTACCCTACGAGCAGTACTTC
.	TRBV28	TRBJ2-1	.	CASTPGSSYNEQFF	TGTGCCAGCACGCCTGGGAGCTCCTACAATGAGCAGTTCTTC
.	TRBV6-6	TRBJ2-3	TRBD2	CASSVAGVSDTQYF	TGTGCCAGCAGTGTAGCGGGAGTATCGGATACGCAGTATTTT
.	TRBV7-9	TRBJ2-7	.	CASSHPSGEQYF	TGTGCCAGCAGTCACCCCTCGGGCGAGCAGTACTTC
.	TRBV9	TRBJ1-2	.	CASSVGGWYTF	TGTGCCAGCAGCGTAGGAGGGTGGTACACCTTC
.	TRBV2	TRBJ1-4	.	CASSDAGATNEKLFF	TGTGCCAGCAGTGATGCGGGGGCAACTAATGAAAAACTGTTTTTT
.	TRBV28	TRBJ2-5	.	CASSSRGETQYF	TGTGCCAGCAGTTCAAGGGGGGAGACCCAGTACTTC
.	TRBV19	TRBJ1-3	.	CASREVIKAGNTIYF	TGTGCCAGTAGAGAGGTGATAAAGGCTGGAAACACCATATATTTT
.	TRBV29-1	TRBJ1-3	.	CSVLDRDFGNTIYF	TGCAGCGTGTTGGACAGAGACTTCGGAAACACCATATATTTT
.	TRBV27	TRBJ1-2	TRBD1	CASSFEGAGYGYTF	TGTGCCAGCAGTTTCGAGGGGGCTGGCTATGGCTACACCTTC
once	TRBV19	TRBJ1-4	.	CATKGGWGKEKLFF	TGTGCCACCAAGGGCGGCTGGGGCAAGGAAAAACTGTTTTTT
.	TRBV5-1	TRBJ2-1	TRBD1	CASSPGTGGQEQFF	TGCGCCAGCAGCCCTGGGACAGGGGGACAAGAGCAGTTCTTC
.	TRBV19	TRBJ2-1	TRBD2	CASSPGPGGPEQFF	TGTGCCAGTAGCCCCGGCCCGGGGGGACCTGAGCAGTTCTTC
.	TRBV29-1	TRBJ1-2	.	CSVGVTDQTTPLGYTF	TGCAGCGTTGGAGTCACAGATCAAACAACTCCCTTAGGCTACACCTTC
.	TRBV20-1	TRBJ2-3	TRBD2	CSAASGDAQYF	TGCAGTGCTGCTAGCGGGGATGCGCAGTATTTT
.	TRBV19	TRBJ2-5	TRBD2	CASTSGGLQETQYF	TGTGCCAGTACTAGCGGGGGCCTCCAAGAGACCCAGTACTTC
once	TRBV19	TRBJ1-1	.	CASSMSGASTEAFF	TGTGCCAGTAGTATGTCAGGGGCCAGCACTGAAGCTTTCTTT
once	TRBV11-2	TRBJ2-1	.	CASSPQTESSYNEQFF	TGTGCCAGCAGCCCGCAGACAGAGAGCTCCTACAATGAGCAGTTCTTC
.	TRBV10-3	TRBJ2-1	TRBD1	CAISDPQQGALSYNEQFF	TGTGCCATCAGTGACCCCCAACAGGGGGCTCTGTCCTACAATGAGCAGTTCTTC
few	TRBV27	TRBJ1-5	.	CASSPLGASNQPQHF	TGTGCCAGCAGTCCCCTGGGAGCTAGCAATCAGCCCCAGCATTTT
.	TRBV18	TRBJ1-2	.	CASSPRGDYGYTF	TGTGCCAGCTCACCAAGAGGTGACTATGGCTACACCTTC
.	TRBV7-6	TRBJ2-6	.	CASSLARFSSGANVLTF	TGTGCCAGCAGCTTAGCGCGGTTTAGCTCTGGGGCCAACGTCCTGACTTTC
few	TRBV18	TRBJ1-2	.	CASSPPVTEYGYTF	TGTGCCAGCTCACCACCTGTGACAGAGTATGGCTACACCTTC
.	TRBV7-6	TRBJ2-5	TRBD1	CASSLNPSPGGGETQYF	TGTGCCAGCAGCTTAAACCCGTCTCCAGGGGGCGGGGAGACCCAGTACTTC
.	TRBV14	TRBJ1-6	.	CASSREWSSYNSPLHF	TGTGCCAGCAGCCGAGAGTGGAGCTCCTATAATTCACCCCTCCACTTT
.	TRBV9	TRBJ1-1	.	CASSAGQRNTEAFF	TGTGCCAGCAGCGCGGGACAACGGAACACTGAAGCTTTCTTT
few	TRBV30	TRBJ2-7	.	CAWSVLPAQVDF	TGTGCCTGGAGTGTACTTCCCGCACAGGTGGACTTC
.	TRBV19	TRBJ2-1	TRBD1	CASSWDSPYNEQFF	TGTGCCAGTAGTTGGGACAGTCCCTACAATGAGCAGTTCTTC
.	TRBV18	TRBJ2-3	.	CASSPGNADTQYF	TGTGCCAGCTCACCCGGGAACGCAGATACGCAGTATTTT
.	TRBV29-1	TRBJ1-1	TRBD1	CSHLSLTGRTEAFF	TGCAGTCATCTCTCCTTGACAGGGAGGACTGAAGCTTTCTTT
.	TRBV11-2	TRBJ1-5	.	CASSLGGVGNQPQHF	TGTGCCAGCAGCTTAGGGGGAGTCGGCAATCAGCCCCAGCATTTT